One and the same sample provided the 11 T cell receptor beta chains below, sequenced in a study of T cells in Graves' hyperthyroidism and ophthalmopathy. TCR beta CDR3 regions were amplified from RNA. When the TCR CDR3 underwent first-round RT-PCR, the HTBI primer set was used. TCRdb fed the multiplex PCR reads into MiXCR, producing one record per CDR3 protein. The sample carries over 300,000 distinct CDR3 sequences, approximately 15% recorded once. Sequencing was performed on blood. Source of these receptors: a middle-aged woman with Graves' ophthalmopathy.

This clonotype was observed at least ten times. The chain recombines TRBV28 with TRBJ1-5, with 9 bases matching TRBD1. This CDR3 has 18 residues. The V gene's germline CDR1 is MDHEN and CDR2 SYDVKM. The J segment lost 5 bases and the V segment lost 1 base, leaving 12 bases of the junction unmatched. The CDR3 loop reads CASSLSPWRTGEYQPQHF. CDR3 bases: TGTGCCAGCAGTTTATCCCCCTGGCGGACAGGGGAGTATCAGCCCCAGCATTTT.

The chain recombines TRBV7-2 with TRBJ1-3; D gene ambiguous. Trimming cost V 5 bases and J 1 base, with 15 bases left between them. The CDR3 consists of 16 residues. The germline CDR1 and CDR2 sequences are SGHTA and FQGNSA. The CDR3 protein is CASSTRKGSSGNTIYF. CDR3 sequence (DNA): TGTGCCAGCAGCACCCGGAAAGGGAGTTCTGGAAACACCATATATTTT.

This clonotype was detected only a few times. CDR3 sequence: CSVEGRGNTIYF. In DNA form, the CDR3 reads TGCAGCGTTGAGGGCAGGGGAAACACCATATATTTT. The gene calls are TRBV29-1 and TRBJ1-3, with D unresolved. There are 12 residues in the CDR3. The V end lost 3 bases, the J end lost 4 bases, and 7 bases lay between the germline ends. CDR1 and CDR2 (germline): SQVTM, ANQGSEA.

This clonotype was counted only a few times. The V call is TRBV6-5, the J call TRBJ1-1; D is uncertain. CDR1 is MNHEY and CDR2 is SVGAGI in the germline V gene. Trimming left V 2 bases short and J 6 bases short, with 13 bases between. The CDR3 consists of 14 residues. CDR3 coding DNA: TGTGCCAGCAGTTACGGGGATGAGGGTTCTGAAGCTTTCTTT. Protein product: CASSYGDEGSEAFF.

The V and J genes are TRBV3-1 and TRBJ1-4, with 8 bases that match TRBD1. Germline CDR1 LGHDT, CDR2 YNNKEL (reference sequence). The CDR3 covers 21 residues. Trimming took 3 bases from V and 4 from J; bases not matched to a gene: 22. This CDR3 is CASSHAGLTGGKVIGNEKLFF. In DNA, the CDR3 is TGTGCCAGCAGCCATGCCGGTCTCACAGGGGGAAAAGTTATTGGTAATGAAAAACTGTTTTTT.

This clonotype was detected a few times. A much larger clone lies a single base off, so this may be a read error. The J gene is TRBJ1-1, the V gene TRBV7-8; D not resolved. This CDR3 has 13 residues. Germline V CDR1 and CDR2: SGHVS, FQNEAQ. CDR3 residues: CASSNIPGSEALF. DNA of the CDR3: TGTGCCAGCAGCAACATCCCGGGCTCTGAAGCTCTCTTT. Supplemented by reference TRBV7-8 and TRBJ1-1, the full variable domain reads GAGVSQSPRYKVAKRGQDVALRCDPISGHVSLFWYQQALGQGPEFLTYFQNEAQLDKSGLPSDRFFAERPEGSVSTLKIQRTQQEDSAVYLCASSNIPGSEALFGQGTRLTVV.

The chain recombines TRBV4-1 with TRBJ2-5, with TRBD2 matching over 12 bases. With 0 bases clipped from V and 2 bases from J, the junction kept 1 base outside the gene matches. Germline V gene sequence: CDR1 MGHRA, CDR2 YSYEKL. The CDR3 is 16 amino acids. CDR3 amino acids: CASSQDGLAGQETQYF. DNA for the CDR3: TGCGCCAGCAGCCAAGATGGACTAGCGGGACAAGAGACCCAGTACTTC.

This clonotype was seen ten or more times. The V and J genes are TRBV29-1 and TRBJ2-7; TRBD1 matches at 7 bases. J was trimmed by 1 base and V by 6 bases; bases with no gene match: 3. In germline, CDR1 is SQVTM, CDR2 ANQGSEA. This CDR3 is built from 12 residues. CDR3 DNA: TGCAGCGTCCGACAGGGATCCTACGAGCAGTACTTC. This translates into CSVRQGSYEQYF.

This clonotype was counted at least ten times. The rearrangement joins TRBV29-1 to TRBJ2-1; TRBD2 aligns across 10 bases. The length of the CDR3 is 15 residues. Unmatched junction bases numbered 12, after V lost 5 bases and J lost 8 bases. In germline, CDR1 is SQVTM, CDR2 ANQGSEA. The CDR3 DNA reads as TGCAGCGTTCCAGTCCTAGCGGGAGCTATCGATGAGCAGTTCTTC. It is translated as CSVPVLAGAIDEQFF.

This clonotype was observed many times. For the CDR3, the DNA is TGTGCCAGCAGTTACACAGGGGGAGAGAACACTGAAGCTTTCTTT. Amino acids: CASSYTGGENTEAFF. This rearrangement joins TRBV2 to TRBJ1-1; TRBD1 agrees at 8 bases. Trimming removed 5 bases from V and 1 base from J; junction bases left unmatched: 6. There are 15 residues in the CDR3. Germline lookup yields CDR1 SNHLY and CDR2 FYNNEI.

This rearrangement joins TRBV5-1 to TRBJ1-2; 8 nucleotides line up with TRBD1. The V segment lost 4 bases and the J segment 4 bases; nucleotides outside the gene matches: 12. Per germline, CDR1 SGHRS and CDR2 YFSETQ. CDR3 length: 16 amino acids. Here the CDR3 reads CASSPGQAAAGYGYTF. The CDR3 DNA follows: TGCGCCAGCAGCCCGGGACAGGCAGCTGCTGGCTATGGCTACACCTTC.